This T cell receptor beta chain was captured in a study of blood T cell repertoires in COVID-19. Looking at the study overall: Sources were T cells, B-cell-depleted T cells, or PBMCs; the material itself was cDNA or gDNA.

Per the authors' pipeline: Reference gene primer amplification gave estimated nucleated cell counts. TCRdb's copy holds only in-frame clones and misses some; the assay was immunoSEQ multiplex PCR. That table is the source of V, J and clone size, and D and trimming were worked out from the DNA. The sample lists about 480,000 clones; 85% to 90% were seen once. Sequencing was carried out using peripheral blood. This clonotype was sampled from a woman in her 30s with acute or convalescent COVID-19.

The CDR3 region has the DNA TGTGCCAGCAGTTACAATCGGGGTTCTGAAGCTTTCTTT. Translated: CASSYNRGSEAFF. The V call is TRBV6-5, the J call TRBJ1-1; D uncertain. Germline CDR1 and CDR2: MNHEY and SVGAGI. Trimming took off 2 bases at V and 6 bases at J, with 10 bases between the two ends. This CDR3 region has 13 residues.